This TCR beta chain was recovered during a study of blood T cells in healthy people across ages. This clonotype was detected a few times. Antigen: not known. The junction departs from germline at one end; a sequencing error may be responsible. A second about 7 to 12 cycle PCR used barcoded and J-beta primers. Every sample gave at least 2.5 million paired-end reads containing CDR3. TCRdb processed the 5' RACE reads anew with MiXCR; each CDR3 protein has one entry. The data hold approximately 760,000 distinct CDR3 sequences, with roughly 25% observed a single time. General study points: Naive T cell percentage strongly correlated with TCR beta diversity.

Those donating, healthy Caucasian individuals from Russia, were aged about 6 to 100. Per sample, no less than 6 micrograms of total RNA were extracted. The CDR3 is 15 amino acids. Germline V gene sequence: CDR1 SGHRS, CDR2 YFSETQ. The same data also contributed to another study, on T cells of mothers and their children.

V is TRBV5-1 and J is TRBJ1-5; 7 nucleotides match TRBD1. The material sequenced was blood. The clonotype was recovered from a boy between 10 and 17 years old in good health. The DNA for the CDR3 is TGTGCCAGCAGTTTAGCGGGACAGAGTAATCAGCCCCAGCATTTT. Its translation is CASSLAGQSNQPQHF.